This record concerns one TCR beta chain sequence. The antigen is undetermined. Quantitative 5'-RACE was performed with molecular barcodes, and it yielded the TCR beta libraries. A single record per CDR3 protein comes from TCRdb applying MiXCR to the 5' RACE reads. The sample consists of about 39,000 distinct CDR3 sequences, approximately 10% of them appearing once. These data come from a study of CD8 T cells in ankylosing spondylitis. Study findings and constraints: Disease-associated clones were reportedly significantly overrepresented in matched ankylosing spondylitis synovial fluid. For ankylosing spondylitis blood, a TCR beta motif of eight or nine highly homologous variants appeared characteristic.

V lost 4 bases, J lost 2 bases, and 10 bases stayed unmatched. The germline V gene has CDR1 SGHRS and CDR2 YFSETQ. CDR3 size: 17 residues. Input material: blood, either unsorted or a sorted T cell fraction (not recorded which). The V call is TRBV5-1, the J call TRBJ2-5, with 11 nucleotides matching TRBD2. The sequence was collected from a male donor with ankylosing spondylitis or in good health (not recorded which). Here the CDR3 DNA reads TGCGCCAGCAGCCTAGCGGGAGGATCGTTCGAACAAGAGACCCAGTACTTC. It yields the protein CASSLAGGSFEQETQYF.